This TCR beta chain was found in a study of patients and donors after allogeneic stem cell transplantation. TCRdb reprocessed the RT-PCR reads with MiXCR, giving one entry per CDR3 protein. The data hold tens of thousands of distinct CDR3 sequences, with 37% observed a single time. The germline CDR1 and CDR2 sequences are SGDLS and YYNGEE. V lost 2 bases and J 7 bases, leaving 13 bases between the germline ends. The CDR3 runs to 14 residues. This TCR derives from a human donor who was either an allogeneic HSCT recipient or a stem cell or donor lymphocyte infusion donor (not recorded which). It is not recorded whose cells these are; they may come from a transplant donor. Sequences were obtained from blood, either unsorted or a sorted T cell fraction (not recorded which). The rearrangement links TRBV9 to TRBJ1-5; D is uncertain. The CDR3 protein is CASSVADSPQPQHF. CDR3 DNA sequence: TGTGCCAGCAGCGTCGCGGACTCACCCCAGCCCCAGCATTTT.